This T cell receptor beta chain is drawn from a study of technical replicates of blood from a few donors. Libraries were prepared by immunoSEQ multiplex PCR; TCRdb keeps only in-frame clonotypes and omits some of them. The top ten clones hold around 0.37% of a sample with around 83,000 clones, approximately 91% of them seen once. The V gene's germline CDR1 is SQVTM and CDR2 ANQGSEA. Trimming left V 1 base short and J 6 bases short, with 15 bases between. This CDR3 has 15 amino acids. The chain links TRBV29-1 to TRBJ2-2, with D maybe TRBD2 (5 bases). The specimen sequenced was T cells isolated from PBMCs. This TCR was recovered from a human donor in good health. Some clones in this sample may be carry-over from other donors' samples. This CDR3 reads CSVEVTSRVAGELFF. DNA for the CDR3: TGCAGCGTTGAAGTAACTAGTAGGGTGGCCGGGGAGCTGTTTTTT.